The 24 T cell receptor beta chains in this list originate from one sample, sequenced in a study of cytomegalovirus exposure and HLA in healthy donors. Method: immunoSEQ multiplex PCR; TCRdb's copy keeps in-frame clones and lacks some. The sample holds some 270,000 clones, about 86% seen once. Sequencing used PBMCs. All receptors come from a young woman in good health and CMV-seronegative.

The chain joins TRBV13 to TRBJ1-1, with 7 bases matching TRBD1. Trimming took 1 base from V and 2 from J; bases not matched to a gene: 7. Per germline, CDR1 PRHDT and CDR2 FYEKMQ (reference sequence). The CDR3 has 16 residues. The CDR3 sequence is CASSLVMGQPNTEAFF. Written as DNA, the CDR3 is TGTGCCAGCAGCTTAGTAATGGGACAGCCAAACACTGAAGCTTTCTTT.

The chain links TRBV5-4 to TRBJ2-7; a possible D gene is TRBD2 (5 bases). There are 13 residues in the CDR3. Germline V CDR1 and CDR2: SGHNT, YYREEE (reference sequence). Trimming left V 4 bases short and J 7 bases short, with 15 bases between. The CDR3 protein is CASSPGKLGEQYF. The DNA for the CDR3 is TGTGCCAGCAGCCCGGGGAAGCTGGGTGAGCAGTACTTC.

V is TRBV4-2 and J is TRBJ1-2, with D possibly being TRBD1 (5 bases). Trimming removed 4 bases at V and 6 bases at J, with 12 bases between. The CDR3 is 13 residues long. Germline V CDR1 and CDR2: LGHNA, YNFKEQ. The CDR3 DNA sequence: TGTGCCAGCAGCCCCGGGGGGAGGGATGGCTACACCTTC. This gives the protein CASSPGGRDGYTF.

This clone was seen a single time. This chain connects TRBV6-1 to TRBJ1-2; 8 positions agree with TRBD1. CDR3 length: 17 amino acids. The J segment lost 2 bases and the V segment lost 1 base, leaving 9 bases of the junction unmatched. CDR1 is MNHNS, CDR2 SASEGT, per germline. The CDR3 coding sequence is TGTGCCAGCAGTGAAGGTGTGACAGGGGTCCGCAACTATGGCTACACCTTC. Protein product: CASSEGVTGVRNYGYTF.

This rearrangement joins TRBV9 to TRBJ1-1, with TRBD1 matching over 7 bases. The CDR3 is made up of 15 amino acids. The ends lost 0 bases at V and 0 bases at J; junction bases unmatched: 2. CDR1 and CDR2 (germline): SGDLS, YYNGEE. The CDR3 nucleotides are TGTGCCAGCAGCGTAGAAACAGGGGTGAACACTGAAGCTTTCTTT. It translates to CASSVETGVNTEAFF. Combining the CDR3 with reference TRBV9 and TRBJ1-1 gives the whole variable domain DSGVTQTPKHLITATGQRVTLRCSPRSGDLSVYWYQQSLDQGLQFLIQYYNGEERAKGNILERFSAQQFPDLHSELNLSSLELGDSALYFCASSVETGVNTEAFFGQGTRLTVV.

In its sample, this clone was seen once. A junction end diverges from the germline sequence, so it may reflect a read error. The CDR3 protein is CSVEGLDNEQFF. CDR3 DNA sequence: TGCAGCGTGGAAGGACTAGACAATGAGCAGTTCTTC. The chain joins TRBV29-1 to TRBJ2-1; TRBD2 agrees at 7 bases. The CDR3 consists of 12 residues. The V gene's germline CDR1 is SQVTM and CDR2 ANQGSEA.

V usage is TRBV10-3 and J usage is TRBJ2-3; possible D gene TRBD2, 5 bases. Germline CDR1 and CDR2: ENHRY and SYGVKD. The CDR3 is 14 amino acids. V lost 4 bases and J lost 0, with 8 bases in between. In DNA, the CDR3 is TGTGCCATCAGTGCGGCGGGTAGCACAGATACGCAGTATTTT. Translating gives CAISAAGSTDTQYF.

This clone was counted a single time. This chain connects TRBV27 to TRBJ2-3, with D possibly matching TRBD2 (5 bases). Germline loops: CDR1 MNHEY, CDR2 SMNVEV (reference sequence). The CDR3 totals 14 residues. Trimming left V 3 bases short and J 4 bases short, with 11 bases between. The chain's CDR3 is CASSLASWSDTQYF. The CDR3 DNA is TGTGCCAGCAGTTTGGCTAGCTGGTCAGATACGCAGTATTTT.

The J gene is TRBJ1-5, the V gene TRBV2, with 9 bases aligning to TRBD1. Germline V gene lookup returns CDR1 SNHLY and CDR2 FYNNEI. The CDR3 is 14 amino acids. The J segment lost 7 bases and the V segment lost 6 bases, leaving 7 bases of the junction unmatched. The DNA for the CDR3 is TGTGCCAGCAGACTACAGGGGGCAGGCCAGCCCCAGCATTTT. Its translation: CASRLQGAGQPQHF.

The chain links TRBV4-1 to TRBJ2-2; the D is unclear. V was pared by 0 bases and J by 4 bases, with 9 bases between. The length of the CDR3 is 15 residues. The germline V gene has CDR1 MGHRA and CDR2 YSYEKL. CDR3 sequence: CASSQEIKFTGELFF. CDR3 coding DNA: TGCGCCAGCAGCCAAGAAATCAAATTCACCGGGGAGCTGTTTTTT.

The chain recombines TRBV6-5 with TRBJ2-7, with 11 bases matching TRBD1. The CDR3 runs to 15 residues. J gave up 5 bases and V 6 bases, and 9 bases lay outside the gene matches. Germline V gene sequence: CDR1 MNHEY, CDR2 SVGAGI. CDR3 in DNA: TGTGCCAGCAGCTTGGGACAGGGGGACGTCAACGAGCAGTACTTC. Encoded protein: CASSLGQGDVNEQYF.

Details on this clone: A junction end diverges from the germline sequence, so it may reflect a read error. The chain employs TRBV15 and TRBJ1-1; D might be TRBD1 (6 bases). Per germline, CDR1 LNHNV and CDR2 YYDKDF (reference sequence). This CDR3 contains 12 residues. The CDR3 DNA follows: TGTGCCACCAGCCAAGACACAGGGAACTCTCTCTTT. It is translated as CATSQDTGNSLF.

The rearrangement links TRBV5-1 to TRBJ2-3; D unclear. V lost 4 bases and J 3 bases, leaving 33 bases between the germline ends. Germline V gives CDR1 SGHRS, CDR2 YFSETQ. The CDR3 runs to 21 residues. The CDR3 bases are TGCGCCAGCAGCATCCAGGTCCCCATTTACCCCGAGTGGGTTTGGACAGATACGCAGTATTTT. Translated: CASSIQVPIYPEWVWTDTQYF.

The CDR3 loop reads CASSLWWTRPYEQYF. CDR3 bases: TGTGCCAGCAGTTTATGGTGGACACGACCCTACGAGCAGTACTTC. The chain links TRBV28 to TRBJ2-7, with a tentative D call TRBD1 (5 bases). Germline CDR1 and CDR2: MDHEN and SYDVKM. V was pared by 0 bases and J by 2 bases, with 11 bases between. CDR3 size: 15 residues.

The chain uses TRBV9 and TRBJ1-1, with TRBD1 matching 7 bases. This CDR3 contains 16 residues. With 2 bases clipped from V and 6 bases from J, the junction kept 13 bases outside the gene matches. Germline V gene data show CDR1 as SGDLS and CDR2 as YYNGEE. The CDR3 coding sequence is TGTGCCAGCAGCGTCATAGCCGGACAGGATCGGTCTGAAGCTTTCTTT. Translation: CASSVIAGQDRSEAFF.

The gene calls are TRBV13 and TRBJ2-1, with 12 bases aligning to TRBD2. The CDR3 consists of 14 residues. Germline V gene sequence: CDR1 PRHDT, CDR2 FYEKMQ (reference sequence). Trimming took 11 bases from V and 2 from J; bases not matched to a gene: 4. The CDR3 is CAARLAGAYNEQFF. CDR3 in DNA: TGTGCCGCAAGACTAGCGGGGGCCTACAATGAGCAGTTCTTC.

The table lists this clone with a count of one. The chain couples TRBV27 to TRBJ1-4; 7 bases align to TRBD1. The CDR3 extends over 15 amino acids. V lost 3 bases and J lost 4; bases outside the gene matches: 5. Germline assignment: CDR1 MNHEY and CDR2 SMNVEV (reference sequence). CDR3 DNA: TGTGCCAGCAGTTTCGGTTCAGGGGGTAATGAAAAACTGTTTTTT. Translation: CASSFGSGGNEKLFF.

The gene calls are TRBV2 and TRBJ2-1, with 11 nucleotides matching TRBD2. Germline lookup yields CDR1 SNHLY and CDR2 FYNNEI. The CDR3 covers 15 residues. V shed 6 bases and J 8 bases; nucleotides not matched to a gene: 9. The CDR3, as DNA: TGTGCCAGCAGCGGCCGACTAGCGGGGTGGGATGAGCAGTTCTTC. Translating gives CASSGRLAGWDEQFF. The full variable domain, its missing parts supplied by reference TRBV2 and TRBJ2-1, is EPEVTQTPSHQVTQMGQEVILRCVPISNHLYFYWYRQILGQKVEFLVSFYNNEISEKSEIFDDQFSVERPDGSNFTLKIRSTKLEDSAMYFCASSGRLAGWDEQFFGPGTRLTVL.

The chain carries TRBV18 and TRBJ2-7; the match to TRBD1 covers 9 bases. CDR1 KGHSH and CDR2 LQKENI come from the germline V gene. This CDR3 spans 15 amino acids. V shed 3 bases, J shed 6 bases, and the junction held 9 bases outside the gene matches. CDR3 sequence reads: CASSPVLQGATEQYF. In DNA form, the CDR3 reads TGTGCCAGCTCACCGGTCCTACAGGGGGCAACCGAGCAGTACTTC.

V gene TRBV7-9 combines with J gene TRBJ1-5; 9 positions match TRBD1. Germline V lookup: CDR1 SEHNR, CDR2 FQNEAQ (reference sequence). The CDR3 length is 15 residues. The J segment lost 6 bases and the V segment lost 5 bases, leaving 8 bases of the junction unmatched. In nucleotides, the CDR3 is TGTGCCAGCAGCCCTACAGGGGGCGCGTCTCAGCCCCAGCATTTT. The encoded protein is CASSPTGGASQPQHF.

The chain recombines TRBV7-3 with TRBJ1-6, with 9 bases identical to TRBD1. V gave up 0 bases and J gave up 9 bases; unmatched junction bases: 3. This CDR3 has 15 residues. Germline V CDR1 and CDR2: SGHTA, FQGTGA. The CDR3 spells CASSLTGQGSSPLHF. The CDR3 region has the DNA TGTGCCAGCAGCTTAACGGGACAGGGCAGTTCACCCCTCCACTTT.

This clone has ten or more counts. This chain uses TRBV9 with TRBJ2-1; TRBD2 aligns across 9 bases. V shed 0 bases and J 8 bases; nucleotides not matched to a gene: 9. The CDR3 has 16 residues. CDR1 is SGDLS, CDR2 YYNGEE, per germline. The DNA of the CDR3 is TGTGCCAGCAGCGTAGGTGCTAGCGGGGACCGGGATGAGCAGTTCTTC. It is translated as CASSVGASGDRDEQFF.

The rearrangement uses TRBV11-3 and TRBJ1-4, with D unclear. Germline V gene data show CDR1 as SGHNT and CDR2 as YENEEA. Trimming pared 5 bases from V and 3 bases from J, leaving 7 bases between. This CDR3 has 13 residues. Here the CDR3 DNA reads TGTGCCAGCAGCCCCCCTCCTAATGAAAAACTGTTTTTT. It specifies CASSPPPNEKLFF.

Only one count was recorded for this clone. Other nucleotide sequences in the sample specify the same CDR3. This rearrangement joins TRBV6-5 to TRBJ2-7; D remains unclear. The V gene's germline CDR1 is MNHEY and CDR2 SVGAGI. This CDR3 has 13 residues. V shed 2 bases and J shed 4 bases, with 9 bases lying between them. DNA for the CDR3: TGTGCCAGCAGTTACAGAGGCGGATACGAGCAGTACTTC. Protein sequence: CASSYRGGYEQYF.